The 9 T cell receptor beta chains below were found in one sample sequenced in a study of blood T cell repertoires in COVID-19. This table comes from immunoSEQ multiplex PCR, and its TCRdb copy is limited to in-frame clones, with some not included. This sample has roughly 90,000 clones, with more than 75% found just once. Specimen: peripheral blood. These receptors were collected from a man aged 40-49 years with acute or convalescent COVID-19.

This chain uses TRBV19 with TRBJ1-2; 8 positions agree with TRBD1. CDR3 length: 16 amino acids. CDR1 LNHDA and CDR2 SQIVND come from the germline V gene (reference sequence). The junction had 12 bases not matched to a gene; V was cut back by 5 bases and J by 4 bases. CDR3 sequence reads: CASSVPGGEHFYGYTF. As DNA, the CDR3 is TGTGCCAGTAGTGTGCCAGGGGGCGAACATTTCTATGGCTACACCTTC.

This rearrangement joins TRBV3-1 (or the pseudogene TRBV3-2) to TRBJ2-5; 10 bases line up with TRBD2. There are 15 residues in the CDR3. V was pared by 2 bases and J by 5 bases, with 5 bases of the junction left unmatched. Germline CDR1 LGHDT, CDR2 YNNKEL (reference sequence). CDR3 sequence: CASSQSGGVSETQYF. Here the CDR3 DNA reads TGTGCCAGCAGCCAAAGCGGGGGGGTCAGTGAGACCCAGTACTTC.

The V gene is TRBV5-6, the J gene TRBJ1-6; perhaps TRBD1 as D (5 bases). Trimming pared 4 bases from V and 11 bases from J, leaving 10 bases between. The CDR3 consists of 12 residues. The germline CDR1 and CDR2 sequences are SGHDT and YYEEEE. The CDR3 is CASSMGLPPLHF. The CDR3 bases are TGTGCCAGCAGCATGGGACTTCCACCCCTCCACTTT.

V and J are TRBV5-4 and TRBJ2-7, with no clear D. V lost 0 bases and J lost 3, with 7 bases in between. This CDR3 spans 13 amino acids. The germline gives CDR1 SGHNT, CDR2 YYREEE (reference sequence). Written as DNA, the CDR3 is TGTGCCAGCAGCTTGGCAGGCCACTACGAGCAGTACTTC. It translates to CASSLAGHYEQYF.

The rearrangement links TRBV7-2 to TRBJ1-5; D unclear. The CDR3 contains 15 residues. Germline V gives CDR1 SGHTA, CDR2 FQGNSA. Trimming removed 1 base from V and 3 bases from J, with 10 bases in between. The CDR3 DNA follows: TGTGCCAGCAGCTTAGTGTCAGGTAACAATCAGCCCCAGCATTTT. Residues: CASSLVSGNNQPQHF.

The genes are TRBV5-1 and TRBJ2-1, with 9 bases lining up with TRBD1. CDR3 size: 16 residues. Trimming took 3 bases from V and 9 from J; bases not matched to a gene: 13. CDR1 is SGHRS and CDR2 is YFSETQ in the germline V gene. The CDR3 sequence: CASSSKQGADSAEQFF. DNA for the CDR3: TGCGCCAGCAGCTCAAAACAGGGGGCGGATTCGGCTGAGCAGTTCTTC.

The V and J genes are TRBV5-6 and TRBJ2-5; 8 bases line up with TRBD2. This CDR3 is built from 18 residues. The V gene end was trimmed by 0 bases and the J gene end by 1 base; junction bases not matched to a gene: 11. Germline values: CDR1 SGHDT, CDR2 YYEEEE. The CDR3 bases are TGTGCCAGCAGCTTGGGAGGCGGGGGGCGAACCACCCAAGAGACCCAGTACTTC. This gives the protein CASSLGGGGRTTQETQYF.

CDR3 protein: CAISEGQGNTEAFF. In nucleotides, the CDR3 is TGTGCCATCAGTGAGGGACAGGGGAACACTGAAGCTTTCTTT. The chain recombines TRBV10-3 with TRBJ1-1, with 8 bases that match TRBD1. This CDR3 region has 14 residues. V shed 2 bases and J 1 base; nucleotides not matched to a gene: 0. CDR1 and CDR2 (germline): ENHRY, SYGVKD.

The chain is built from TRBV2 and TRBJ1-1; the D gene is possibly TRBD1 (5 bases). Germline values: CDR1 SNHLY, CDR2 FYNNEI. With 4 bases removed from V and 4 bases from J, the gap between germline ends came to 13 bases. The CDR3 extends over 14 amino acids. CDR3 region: CASSGPAGPTEAFF. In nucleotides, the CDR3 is TGTGCCAGCAGTGGGCCTGCAGGGCCCACTGAAGCTTTCTTT. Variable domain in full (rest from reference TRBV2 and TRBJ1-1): EPEVTQTPSHQVTQMGQEVILRCVPISNHLYFYWYRQILGQKVEFLVSFYNNEISEKSEIFDDQFSVERPDGSNFTLKIRSTKLEDSAMYFCASSGPAGPTEAFFGQGTRLTVV.